A selection of T cell receptor beta chains follows, all from one sample in a study of control samples from healthy donors and cancer patients. Produced via immunoSEQ multiplex PCR; TCRdb's table is partial and in-frame only. The data contain about 80,000 clones, approximately 91% of them singletons. Sequencing was done on a sample of blood. These receptors all stem from a woman in her forties or fifties in good health. Each CDR3 is given with its conserved first and last residue. Each record gives: D gene, J gene, clone size, V gene, CDR3 DNA, CDR3 protein. D genes are given only for firm matches. Clone size is given for some rows only: seen once, a few or many times, or a class if the clone is expanded.

d_gene: .
j_gene: TRBJ2-7
abundance: once
v_gene: TRBV2
CDR3nt: TGTGCCAGCAGTGATGGCCAGCTAGGGGACTCTTACGAGCAGTACTTC
CDR3aa: CASSDGQLGDSYEQYF

d_gene: .
j_gene: TRBJ2-1
abundance: .
v_gene: TRBV29-1
CDR3nt: TGCAGCGTTGATTGTCCCGACGATGAGCAGTTCTTC
CDR3aa: CSVDCPDDEQFF

d_gene: .
j_gene: TRBJ1-2
abundance: .
v_gene: TRBV5-5
CDR3nt: TGTGCCAGCAGCAGTTTAGGTGGACAGCGTCTGGGCTATGGCTACACCTTC
CDR3aa: CASSSLGGQRLGYGYTF

d_gene: .
j_gene: TRBJ2-1
abundance: .
v_gene: TRBV3-1/TRBV3-2
CDR3nt: TGTGCCAGCAGCCAAGAAGTGGGGGCAGGTTTGGATGAGCAGTTCTTC
CDR3aa: CASSQEVGAGLDEQFF

d_gene: .
j_gene: TRBJ2-3
abundance: .
v_gene: TRBV12-3/TRBV12-4
CDR3nt: TGTGCCAGCAGTTTAGGGTCTGATACGCAGTATTTT
CDR3aa: CASSLGSDTQYF

d_gene: .
j_gene: TRBJ1-6
abundance: .
v_gene: TRBV14
CDR3nt: TGTGCCAGCAGCCTTTCTTCCCATTCACCCCTCCACTTT
CDR3aa: CASSLSSHSPLHF

d_gene: .
j_gene: TRBJ1-4
abundance: .
v_gene: TRBV29-1
CDR3nt: TGCAGCGTCCGGGACGGTAATGAAAAACTGTTTTTT
CDR3aa: CSVRDGNEKLFF

d_gene: TRBD1
j_gene: TRBJ1-2
abundance: .
v_gene: TRBV5-1
CDR3nt: TGCGCCAGCAGCTTCTCTGGACAGGGGGCCGATGGCTACACCTTC
CDR3aa: CASSFSGQGADGYTF

d_gene: .
j_gene: TRBJ2-3
abundance: .
v_gene: TRBV14
CDR3nt: TGTGCCAGCAGCCAAGATCTCAGGGATACGCAGTATTTT
CDR3aa: CASSQDLRDTQYF

d_gene: .
j_gene: TRBJ1-2
abundance: once
v_gene: TRBV9
CDR3nt: TGTGCCAGCAGCGTAGCCGGGATAGCTAACTATGGCTACACCTTC
CDR3aa: CASSVAGIANYGYTF

d_gene: TRBD1
j_gene: TRBJ2-7
abundance: .
v_gene: TRBV5-6
CDR3nt: TGTGCCAGCAGCTTGGGGCTCGGGACAGGGGGTTACGAGCAGTACTTC
CDR3aa: CASSLGLGTGGYEQYF

d_gene: TRBD1
j_gene: TRBJ1-1
abundance: .
v_gene: TRBV5-1
CDR3nt: TGCGCCAGCAGCTTGGATGGACAGGGGATGAACACTGAAGCTTTCTTT
CDR3aa: CASSLDGQGMNTEAFF

d_gene: .
j_gene: TRBJ1-1
abundance: .
v_gene: TRBV29-1
CDR3nt: TGCAGCGTCTTAACAGGTGAAGCTTTCTTT
CDR3aa: CSVLTGEAFF

d_gene: .
j_gene: TRBJ1-6
abundance: .
v_gene: TRBV19
CDR3nt: TGTGCCAGTAGGTTCCAGGCAGACCCAAATTCACCCCTCCACTTT
CDR3aa: CASRFQADPNSPLHF

d_gene: .
j_gene: TRBJ2-7
abundance: .
v_gene: TRBV6-1
CDR3nt: TGTGCCAGCAGTGAAGTAGGGACTGCGCAAACCTACGAGCAGTACTTC
CDR3aa: CASSEVGTAQTYEQYF

d_gene: TRBD1
j_gene: TRBJ1-3
abundance: .
v_gene: TRBV7-9
CDR3nt: TGTGCCAGCAGCCTAACAGGGGGTTACGGAAACACCATATATTTT
CDR3aa: CASSLTGGYGNTIYF

d_gene: .
j_gene: TRBJ1-1
abundance: .
v_gene: TRBV30
CDR3nt: TGTGCCTGGAAAACACTGAGTAACACTGAAGCTTTCTTT
CDR3aa: CAWKTLSNTEAFF

d_gene: .
j_gene: TRBJ2-2
abundance: .
v_gene: TRBV5-6
CDR3nt: TGTGCCAGCAGCTTGGCCGGAAACACCGGGGAGCTGTTTTTT
CDR3aa: CASSLAGNTGELFF